The 5 T cell receptor beta chains given below trace back to one sample, sequenced in a study of T cell responses to AZD1222 COVID-19 vaccine. The assay was immunoSEQ multiplex PCR, and TCRdb's table has in-frame clones only and misses some. The data contain some 31,000 clones, about 84% of them singletons. The sample in question was peripheral blood, obtained 28 days after the second AZD1222 dose. These receptors were obtained from an adult who received the AZD1222 COVID-19 vaccine.

The chain recombines TRBV5-6 with TRBJ1-5; 12 bases align to TRBD1. This CDR3 is built from 19 residues. The V segment lost 4 bases and the J segment 0 bases; nucleotides outside the gene matches: 11. Per germline, CDR1 SGHDT and CDR2 YYEEEE. The CDR3 DNA sequence: TGTGCCAGCAGCCGGGGACCGGGACAGGGGGCCTATAGCAATCAGCCCCAGCATTTT. Protein sequence: CASSRGPGQGAYSNQPQHF.

The rearrangement uses TRBV23-1 and TRBJ1-6, with D hard to call. TRBV23-1 is an open reading frame whose function is uncertain. The germline V and J ends were trimmed by 0 bases and 9 bases, with 15 bases remaining between them. This CDR3 region has 16 residues. The CDR3 nucleotides are TGCGCCAGCAGTCAATCGATGACCAAGGACCGTTCACCCCTCCACTTT. Protein sequence: CASSQSMTKDRSPLHF.

The chain has TRBV14 and TRBJ2-1; TRBD2 matches 8 bases. V gave up 0 bases and J gave up 2 bases; unmatched junction bases: 3. This CDR3 contains 16 residues. Germline V lookup: CDR1 SGHDN, CDR2 FVKESK. The CDR3 DNA sequence: TGTGCCAGCAGCCAAGAGACGGGAGGGCCCTACAATGAGCAGTTCTTC. Its translation is CASSQETGGPYNEQFF.

The genes are TRBV7-9 and TRBJ1-1; unclear D gene. This CDR3 has 13 amino acids. The germline V gene encodes CDR1 SEHNR and CDR2 FQNEAQ (reference sequence). V was pared by 0 bases and J by 10 bases, with 12 bases between. CDR3 loop: CASSLAQARVAFF. CDR3 in DNA: TGTGCCAGCAGCTTAGCGCAGGCTCGGGTAGCTTTCTTT.

V is TRBV5-8 and J is TRBJ1-1, with D possibly TRBD1 on 6 matching bases. The germline V and J ends were trimmed by 4 bases and 4 bases, with 14 bases remaining between them. The germline V gene encodes CDR1 SGHTS and CDR2 YDEGEE. The CDR3 runs to 14 residues. CDR3 sequence: CASSPSVGGTEAFF. CDR3 in DNA: TGTGCCAGCAGCCCCTCTGTAGGGGGCACTGAAGCTTTCTTT.